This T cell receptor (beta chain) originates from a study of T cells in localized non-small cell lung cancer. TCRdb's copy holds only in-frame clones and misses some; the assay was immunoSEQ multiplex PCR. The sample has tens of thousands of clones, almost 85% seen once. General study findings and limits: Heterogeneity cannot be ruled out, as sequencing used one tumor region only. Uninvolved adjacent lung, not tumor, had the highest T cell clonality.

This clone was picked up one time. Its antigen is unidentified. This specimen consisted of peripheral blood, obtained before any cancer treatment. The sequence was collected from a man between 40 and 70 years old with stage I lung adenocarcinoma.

CDR3 in amino acids: CATRDRENQPQHF. The CDR3 DNA reads as TGTGCCACCCGGGACAGAGAGAATCAGCCCCAGCATTTT. The J gene is TRBJ1-5, the V gene TRBV10-3; 7 nucleotides align to TRBD1. Germline trimming cut 10 bases from V and 4 bases from J; bases unmatched to any gene: 7. CDR1 is ENHRY, CDR2 SYGVKD, per germline. The length of the CDR3 is 13 residues.